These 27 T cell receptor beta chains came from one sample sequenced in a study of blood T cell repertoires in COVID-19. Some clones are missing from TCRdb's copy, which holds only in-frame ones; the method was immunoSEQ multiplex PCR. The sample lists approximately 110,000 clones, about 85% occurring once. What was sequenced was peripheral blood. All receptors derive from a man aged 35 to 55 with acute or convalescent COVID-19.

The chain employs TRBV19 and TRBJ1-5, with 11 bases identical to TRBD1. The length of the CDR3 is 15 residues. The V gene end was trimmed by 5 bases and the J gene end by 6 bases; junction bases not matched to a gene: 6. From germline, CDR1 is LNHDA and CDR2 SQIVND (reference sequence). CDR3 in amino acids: CASSWDRGSGQPQHF. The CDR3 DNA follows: TGTGCCAGTAGTTGGGACAGGGGGTCGGGTCAGCCCCAGCATTTT.

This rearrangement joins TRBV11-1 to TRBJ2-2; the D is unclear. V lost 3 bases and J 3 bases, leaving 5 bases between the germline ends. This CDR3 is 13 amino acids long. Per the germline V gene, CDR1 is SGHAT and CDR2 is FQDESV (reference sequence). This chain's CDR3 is CASSLQDTGELFF. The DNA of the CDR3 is TGTGCCAGCAGCTTGCAGGACACCGGGGAGCTGTTTTTT.

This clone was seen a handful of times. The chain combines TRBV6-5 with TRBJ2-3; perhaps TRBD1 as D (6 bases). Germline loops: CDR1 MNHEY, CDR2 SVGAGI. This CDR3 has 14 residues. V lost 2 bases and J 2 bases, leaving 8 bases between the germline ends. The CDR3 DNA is TGTGCCAGCAGTTACGGGGGCTTCACAGATACGCAGTATTTT. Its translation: CASSYGGFTDTQYF.

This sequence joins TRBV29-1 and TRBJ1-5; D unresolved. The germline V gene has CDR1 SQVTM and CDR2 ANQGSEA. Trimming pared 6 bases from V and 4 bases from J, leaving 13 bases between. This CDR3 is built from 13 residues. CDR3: CSVAYGSNQPQHF. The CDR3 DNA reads TGCAGCGTGGCTTATGGCTCGAATCAGCCCCAGCATTTT.

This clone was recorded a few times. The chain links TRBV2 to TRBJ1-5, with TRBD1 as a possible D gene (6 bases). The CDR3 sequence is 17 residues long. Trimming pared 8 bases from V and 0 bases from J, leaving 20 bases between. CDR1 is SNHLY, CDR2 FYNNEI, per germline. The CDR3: CASGVGARGYSNQPQHF. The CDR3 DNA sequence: TGTGCCAGCGGGGTGGGGGCTCGAGGGTATAGCAATCAGCCCCAGCATTTT.

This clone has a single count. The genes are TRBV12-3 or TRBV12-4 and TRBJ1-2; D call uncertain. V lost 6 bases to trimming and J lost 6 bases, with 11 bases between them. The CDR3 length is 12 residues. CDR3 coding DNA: TGTGCCAGCAGCCGAAGACGGGATGGCTACACCTTC. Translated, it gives CASSRRRDGYTF.

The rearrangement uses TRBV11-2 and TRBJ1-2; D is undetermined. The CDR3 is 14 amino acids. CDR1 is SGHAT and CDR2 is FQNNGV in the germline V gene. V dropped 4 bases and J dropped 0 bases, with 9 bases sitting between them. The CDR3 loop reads CASSSASSNYGYTF. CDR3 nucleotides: TGTGCCAGCAGCTCCGCGTCATCTAACTATGGCTACACCTTC.

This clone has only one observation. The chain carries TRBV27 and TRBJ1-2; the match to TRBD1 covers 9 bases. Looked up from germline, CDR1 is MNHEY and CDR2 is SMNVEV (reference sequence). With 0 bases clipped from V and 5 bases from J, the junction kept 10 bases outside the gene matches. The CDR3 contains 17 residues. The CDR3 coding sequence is TGTGCCAGCAGTTTATCGGGGACAGGGTGGCGCTCATATGGCTACACCTTC. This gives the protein CASSLSGTGWRSYGYTF.

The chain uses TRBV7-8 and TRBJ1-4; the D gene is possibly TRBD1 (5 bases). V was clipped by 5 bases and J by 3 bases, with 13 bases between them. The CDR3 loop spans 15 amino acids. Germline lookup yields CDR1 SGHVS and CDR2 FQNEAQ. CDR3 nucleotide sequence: TGTGCCAGCAGCCTTGGGGGGAAAGCTAATGAAAAACTGTTTTTT. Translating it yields CASSLGGKANEKLFF. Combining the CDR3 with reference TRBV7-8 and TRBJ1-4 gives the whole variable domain GAGVSQSPRYKVAKRGQDVALRCDPISGHVSLFWYQQALGQGPEFLTYFQNEAQLDKSGLPSDRFFAERPEGSVSTLKIQRTQQEDSAVYLCASSLGGKANEKLFFGSGTQLSVL.

CDR3 sequence: CSVGTLYNEQFF. In DNA, the CDR3 is TGCAGCGTCGGGACTCTTTACAATGAGCAGTTCTTC. The chain combines TRBV29-1 with TRBJ2-1; weak D call: TRBD2 (6 bases). V was clipped by 6 bases and J by 4 bases, with 10 bases between them. Germline V CDR1 and CDR2: SQVTM, ANQGSEA. The CDR3 has 12 amino acids.

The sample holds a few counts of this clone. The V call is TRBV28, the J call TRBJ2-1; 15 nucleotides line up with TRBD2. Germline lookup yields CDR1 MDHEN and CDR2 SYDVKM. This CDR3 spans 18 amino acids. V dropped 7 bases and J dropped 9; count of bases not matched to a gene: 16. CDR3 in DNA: TGTGCCAGCAAACCTCCCGGGACTAGCGGGAGGATAGGCGGTGAGCAGTTCTTC. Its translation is CASKPPGTSGRIGGEQFF.

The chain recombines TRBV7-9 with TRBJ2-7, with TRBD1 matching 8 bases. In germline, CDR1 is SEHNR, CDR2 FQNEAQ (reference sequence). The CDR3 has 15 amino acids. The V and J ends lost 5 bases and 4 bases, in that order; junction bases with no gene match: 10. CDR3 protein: CASSHPARGHYEQYF. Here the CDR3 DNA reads TGTGCCAGCAGCCACCCGGCCAGGGGGCATTACGAGCAGTACTTC.

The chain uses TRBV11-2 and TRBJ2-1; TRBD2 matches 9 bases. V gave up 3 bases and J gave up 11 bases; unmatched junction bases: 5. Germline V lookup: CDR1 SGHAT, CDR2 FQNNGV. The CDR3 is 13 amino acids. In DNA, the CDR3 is TGTGCCAGCAGCTTTGAACTAGCGGGCCAGCAGTTCTTC. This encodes CASSFELAGQQFF.

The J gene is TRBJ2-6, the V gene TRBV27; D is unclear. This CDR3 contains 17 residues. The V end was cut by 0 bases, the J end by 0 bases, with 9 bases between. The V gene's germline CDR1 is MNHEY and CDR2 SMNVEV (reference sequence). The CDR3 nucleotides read TGTGCCAGCAGTTTATCGTGGCAGTTCTCTGGGGCCAACGTCCTGACTTTC. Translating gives CASSLSWQFSGANVLTF. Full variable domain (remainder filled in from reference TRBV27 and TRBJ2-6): EAQVTQNPRYLITVTGKKLTVTCSQNMNHEYMSWYRQDPGLGLRQIYYSMNVEVTDKGDVPEGYKVSRKEKRNFPLILESPSPNQTSLYFCASSLSWQFSGANVLTFGAGSRLTVL.

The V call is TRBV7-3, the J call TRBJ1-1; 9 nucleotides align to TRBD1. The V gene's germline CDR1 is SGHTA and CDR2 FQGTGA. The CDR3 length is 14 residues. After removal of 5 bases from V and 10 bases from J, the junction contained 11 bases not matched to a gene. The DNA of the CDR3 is TGTGCCAGCAGCCAGACAGGGGGGCCGGCGGGAGCTTTCTTT. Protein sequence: CASSQTGGPAGAFF.

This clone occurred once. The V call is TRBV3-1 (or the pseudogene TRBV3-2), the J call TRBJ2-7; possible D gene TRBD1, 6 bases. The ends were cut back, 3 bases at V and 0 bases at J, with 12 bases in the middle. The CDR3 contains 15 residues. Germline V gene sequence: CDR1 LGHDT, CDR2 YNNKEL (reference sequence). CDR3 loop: CASSQGARVSYEQYF. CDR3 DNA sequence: TGTGCCAGCAGCCAGGGGGCACGGGTCTCCTACGAGCAGTACTTC.

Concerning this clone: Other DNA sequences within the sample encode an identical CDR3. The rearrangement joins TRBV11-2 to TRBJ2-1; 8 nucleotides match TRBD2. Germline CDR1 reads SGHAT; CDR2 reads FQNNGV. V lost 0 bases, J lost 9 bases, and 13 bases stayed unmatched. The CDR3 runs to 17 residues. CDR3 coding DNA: TGTGCCAGCAGCTTAGATCCTTCGGGAGGGTGGGGGGCTGAGCAGTTCTTC. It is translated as CASSLDPSGGWGAEQFF. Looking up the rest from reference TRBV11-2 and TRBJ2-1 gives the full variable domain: EAGVAQSPRYKIIEKRQSVAFWCNPISGHATLYWYQQILGQGPKLLIQFQNNGVVDDSQLPKDRFSAERLKGVDSTLKIQPAKLEDSAVYLCASSLDPSGGWGAEQFFGPGTRLTVL.

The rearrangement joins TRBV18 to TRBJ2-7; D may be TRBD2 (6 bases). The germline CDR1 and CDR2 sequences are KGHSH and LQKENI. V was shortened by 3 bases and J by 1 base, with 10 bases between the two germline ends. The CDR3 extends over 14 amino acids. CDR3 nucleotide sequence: TGTGCCAGCTCACCCGGGGCGGGGTCCTACGAGCAGTACTTC. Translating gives CASSPGAGSYEQYF.

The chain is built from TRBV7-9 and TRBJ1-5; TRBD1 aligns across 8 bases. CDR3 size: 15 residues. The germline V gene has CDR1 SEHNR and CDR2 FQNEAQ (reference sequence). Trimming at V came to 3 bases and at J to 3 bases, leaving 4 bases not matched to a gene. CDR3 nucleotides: TGTGCCAGCAGCTTGGCAGGGGGCCCCAATCAGCCCCAGCATTTT. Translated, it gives CASSLAGGPNQPQHF. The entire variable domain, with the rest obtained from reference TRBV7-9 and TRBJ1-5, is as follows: DTGVSQNPRHKITKRGQNVTFRCDPISEHNRLYWYRQTLGQGPEFLTYFQNEAQLEKSRLLSDRFSAERPKGSFSTLEIQRTEQGDSAMYLCASSLAGGPNQPQHFGDGTRLSIL.

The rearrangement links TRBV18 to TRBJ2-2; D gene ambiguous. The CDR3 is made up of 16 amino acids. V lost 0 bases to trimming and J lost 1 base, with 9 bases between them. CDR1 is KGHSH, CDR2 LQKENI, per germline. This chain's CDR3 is CASSPPLAGNTGELFF. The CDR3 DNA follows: TGTGCCAGCTCACCACCTTTGGCAGGGAACACCGGGGAGCTGTTTTTT.

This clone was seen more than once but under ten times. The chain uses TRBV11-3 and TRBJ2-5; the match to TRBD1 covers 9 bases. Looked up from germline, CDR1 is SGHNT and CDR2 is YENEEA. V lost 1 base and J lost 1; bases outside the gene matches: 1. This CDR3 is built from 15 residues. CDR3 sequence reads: CASSLGGQGQETQYF. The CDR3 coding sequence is TGTGCCAGCAGCTTAGGGGGACAGGGCCAAGAGACCCAGTACTTC.

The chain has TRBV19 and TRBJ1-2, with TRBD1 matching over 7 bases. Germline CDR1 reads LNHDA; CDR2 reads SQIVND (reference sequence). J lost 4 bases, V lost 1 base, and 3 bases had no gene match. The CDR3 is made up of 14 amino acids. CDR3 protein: CASSIGQGSYGYTF. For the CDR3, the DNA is TGTGCCAGTAGTATAGGACAGGGATCCTATGGCTACACCTTC.

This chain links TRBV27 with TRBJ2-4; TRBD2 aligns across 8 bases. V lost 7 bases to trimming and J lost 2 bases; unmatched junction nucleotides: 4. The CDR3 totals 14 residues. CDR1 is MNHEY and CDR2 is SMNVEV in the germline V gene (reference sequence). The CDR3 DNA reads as TGTGCCAGCAAGGCGGGAGGACCCAAAAACATTCAGTACTTC. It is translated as CASKAGGPKNIQYF.

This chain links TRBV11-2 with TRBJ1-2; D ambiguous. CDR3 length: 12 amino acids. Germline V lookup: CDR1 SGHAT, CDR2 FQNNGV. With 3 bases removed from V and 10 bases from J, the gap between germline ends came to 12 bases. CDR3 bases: TGTGCCAGCAGCTTTGGGCGGGCTGTCTACACCTTC. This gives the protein CASSFGRAVYTF.

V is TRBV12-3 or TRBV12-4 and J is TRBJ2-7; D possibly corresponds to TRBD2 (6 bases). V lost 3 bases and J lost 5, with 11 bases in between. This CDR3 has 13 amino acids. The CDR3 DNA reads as TGTGCCAGCAGTTTTGGAGGGGAACACGAGCAGTACTTC. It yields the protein CASSFGGEHEQYF.

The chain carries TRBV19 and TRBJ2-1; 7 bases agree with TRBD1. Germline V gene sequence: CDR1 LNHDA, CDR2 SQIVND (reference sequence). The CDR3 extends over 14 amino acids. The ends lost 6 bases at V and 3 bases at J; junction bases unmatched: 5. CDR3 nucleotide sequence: TGTGCCAGTAGGAAACAGGGGAACTACAATGAGCAGTTCTTC. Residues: CASRKQGNYNEQFF.

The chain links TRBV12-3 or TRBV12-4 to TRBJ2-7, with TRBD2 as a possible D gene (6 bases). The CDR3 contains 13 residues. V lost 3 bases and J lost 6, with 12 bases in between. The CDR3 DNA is TGTGCCAGCAGTTTTAAGAGGGGAGGCGAGCAGTACTTC. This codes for CASSFKRGGEQYF.